The 17 T cell receptor beta chains reported below all come from one sample, sequenced in a study of blood T cells in healthy people across ages. Primed by a sample-barcoded 5' primer and a J-beta primer mix, a second PCR proceeded for roughly 7 to 12 cycles. One entry per CDR3 protein results from TCRdb running MiXCR on the 5' RACE reads. Found here are 700,000 to 850,000 distinct CDR3 sequences, about 36% of them singletons; the top ten hold roughly 13%. The sequencing input was blood. The receptor set was obtained from a man aged 18 to 35 in good health.

Comments on this clonotype: A read error may produce the germline difference seen at one junction end. The chain combines TRBV20-1 with TRBJ2-3, with D perhaps matching TRBD1 (6 bases). Germline values: CDR1 DFQATT, CDR2 SNEGSKA (reference sequence). This CDR3 contains 14 residues. As DNA, the CDR3 is TGCAGTGCTAGCGCCTACAGGGCCAAAGATACGCGGTATTTT. It specifies CSASAYRAKDTRYF.

The chain has TRBV25-1 and TRBJ1-1, with 10 positions matching TRBD1. Unmatched junction bases numbered 4, after V lost 4 bases and J lost 5 bases. The CDR3 has 14 amino acids. In germline, CDR1 is MGHDK, CDR2 SYGVNS. CDR3 in DNA: TGTGCCAGCAGTGCATGGACAGGGGGAACTGAAGCTTTCTTT. Amino acids: CASSAWTGGTEAFF.

Comment on this clonotype: A much larger clone differs by one base, so this may be a read error. The chain is built from TRBV3-1 and TRBJ1-1; TRBD1 agrees at 7 bases. Germline loops: CDR1 LGHDT, CDR2 YNNKEL (reference sequence). The ends lost 1 base at V and 4 bases at J; junction bases unmatched: 3. The CDR3 has 14 residues. CDR3 amino acids: CASSQVAGGTEAFF. The CDR3 DNA sequence: TGTGCCAGCAGCCAAGTAGCAGGGGGCACTGAAGCTTTCTTT. The full variable domain, in which reference TRBV3-1 and TRBJ1-1 provide the parts outside the CDR3, is DTAVSQTPKYLVTQMGNDKSIKCEQNLGHDTMYWYKQDSKKFLKIMFSYNNKELIINETVPNRFSPKSPDKAHLNLHINSLELGDSAVYFCASSQVAGGTEAFFGQGTRLTVV.

J is TRBJ2-1 and V is TRBV29-1, with D possibly TRBD2 on 5 matching bases. V lost 8 bases, J lost 0 bases, and 17 bases lay in between. Germline loops: CDR1 SQVTM, CDR2 ANQGSEA. This CDR3 comprises 15 residues. The CDR3 nucleotides read TGCAGCTCTTCCCTACTAGTTAGCTCCTACAATGAGCAGTTCTTC. Translated, it gives CSSSLLVSSYNEQFF.

This clonotype was recorded at least ten times. The DNA of the CDR3 is TGCAGTGCTAGTCCGACAGGGTATAATTCACCCCTCCACTTT. Its protein product is CSASPTGYNSPLHF. The V and J genes are TRBV20-1 and TRBJ1-6; 7 nucleotides align to TRBD1. Trimming took 3 bases from V and 4 from J; bases not matched to a gene: 3. CDR1 and CDR2 from the germline V gene are DFQATT and SNEGSKA (reference sequence). The length of the CDR3 is 14 residues.

Worth noting for this clonotype: A much larger clone lies a single base off, so this may be a read error. The chain joins TRBV6-2 or TRBV6-3 to TRBJ2-1; tentative D call: TRBD1 (6 bases). The J call is uncertain, as TRBJ2-7 better fits the DNA end. Germline V gene data show CDR1 as MNHEY and CDR2 as SVGEGT. The CDR3 runs to 15 residues. CDR3: CASSDRDKGSDEQYF. Written as DNA, the CDR3 is TGTGCCAGCAGTGACCGGGACAAGGGAAGTGATGAGCAGTACTTC.

The chain couples TRBV5-1 to TRBJ2-3; the match to TRBD2 covers 11 bases. The CDR3 contains 19 residues. Germline CDR1 and CDR2: SGHRS and YFSETQ. Trimming removed 0 bases from V and 0 bases from J; junction bases left unmatched: 9. CDR3 DNA: TGCGCCAGCAGCTTGGGGCTAGCGGGGGGTGTCGACAGCACAGATACGCAGTATTTT. Translation: CASSLGLAGGVDSTDTQYF.

V usage is TRBV20-1 and J usage is TRBJ2-3; either TRBD1 or TRBD2 may fit D (7 bases each). Germline CDR1 is DFQATT and CDR2 is SNEGSKA (reference sequence). V lost 6 bases, J lost 7 bases, and 29 bases lay in between. This CDR3 has 17 residues. CDR3 region: CSAPAGRDSVARHTQYF. The CDR3 DNA reads TGCAGTGCCCCAGCGGGGAGGGACAGTGTCGCACGACATACGCAGTATTTT.

This clonotype was detected ten times or more. The J gene is TRBJ1-2, the V gene TRBV4-3; D is unclear. The CDR3 has 15 residues. V was pared by 1 base and J by 6 bases, with 15 bases between. CDR1 and CDR2 (germline): LGHNA, YSLEER. The CDR3 spells CASSQVSTVADGYTF. Here the CDR3 DNA reads TGCGCCAGCAGCCAAGTTTCTACGGTAGCAGATGGCTACACCTTC.

V usage is TRBV9 and J usage is TRBJ2-7; 7 bases are shared with TRBD1. CDR1 SGDLS and CDR2 YYNGEE come from the germline V gene. V shed 4 bases, J shed 6 bases, and the junction held 4 bases outside the gene matches. The CDR3 is 12 residues long. The CDR3 protein is CASSTPGGEQYF. The CDR3 nucleotides read TGTGCCAGCAGCACCCCAGGGGGCGAGCAGTACTTC.

The V and J genes are TRBV5-1 and TRBJ2-5; D is unclear. The germline V and J ends were trimmed by 4 bases and 2 bases, with 9 bases remaining between them. CDR3 length: 13 amino acids. Germline V lookup: CDR1 SGHRS, CDR2 YFSETQ. Here the CDR3 DNA reads TGCGCCAGCAGCGTGATACAACAAGAGACCCAGTACTTC. Protein: CASSVIQQETQYF.

Points on this clonotype: A clone one base away is much larger, so this may be a read error. V and J are TRBV5-1 and TRBJ2-7, with TRBD1 matching 7 bases. Germline V gene data show CDR1 as SGHRS and CDR2 as YFSETQ. The CDR3 is made up of 14 amino acids. CDR3 nucleotide sequence: TGCGCCAGCAGCCGCGACAGGGCCACCTACGAGCGGTACTTC. Translated: CASSRDRATYERYF.

This clonotype was seen at least ten times. This rearrangement joins TRBV12-3 or TRBV12-4 to TRBJ1-2; D is uncertain. The V end was cut by 2 bases, the J end by 6 bases, with 10 bases between. The CDR3 totals 13 residues. The CDR3 nucleotides read TGTGCCAGCAGTTTAAACCTCGGGGATGGCTACACCTTC. It yields the protein CASSLNLGDGYTF.

The CDR3 bases are TGTGCCAGCAGTGAGGATGTTAACTATGGCTACACCTTC. It yields the protein CASSEDVNYGYTF. The chain has TRBV2 and TRBJ1-2; D is unresolved. V lost 3 bases and J 1 base, leaving 6 bases between the germline ends. The CDR3 contains 13 residues. Germline V lookup: CDR1 SNHLY, CDR2 FYNNEI.

On this clonotype itself: This may be a read error: a much more frequent sequence differs by one nucleotide. V gene TRBV4-1 combines with J gene TRBJ2-7; D possibly corresponds to TRBD2 (6 bases). V gave up 3 bases and J gave up 2 bases, with 11 bases separating them. Germline V lookup: CDR1 MGHRA, CDR2 YSYEKL. The length of the CDR3 is 14 residues. CDR3 in amino acids: CASSHTDYPYEQYF. CDR3 nucleotide sequence: TGCGCCAGCAGCCACACGGACTATCCCTACGAGCAGTACTTC.

Regarding this clonotype: One base away lies a much larger clone, so this may be a sequencing read error. The J gene is TRBJ2-5, the V gene TRBV12-3 or TRBV12-4; D possibly corresponds to TRBD1 (5 bases). The DNA end is more similar to TRBJ2-1, so the J call may be wrong. The CDR3 is made up of 13 amino acids. CDR3 DNA sequence: TGTGCCAGCAACGCAGGGTTCTCGGAGACCCAGTTCTTC. Amino acid sequence: CASNAGFSETQFF.

In this sample, this clonotype turned up many times. The J gene is TRBJ2-7, the V gene TRBV10-3; D gene ambiguous. Trimming shortened V by 4 bases and J by 3 bases, and 10 bases separated the two germline ends. Germline CDR1 is ENHRY and CDR2 is SYGVKD. There are 13 residues in the CDR3. The CDR3 DNA sequence: TGTGCCATCAGTGTACGCAGTAGCTACGAGCAGTACTTC. Its protein product is CAISVRSSYEQYF.